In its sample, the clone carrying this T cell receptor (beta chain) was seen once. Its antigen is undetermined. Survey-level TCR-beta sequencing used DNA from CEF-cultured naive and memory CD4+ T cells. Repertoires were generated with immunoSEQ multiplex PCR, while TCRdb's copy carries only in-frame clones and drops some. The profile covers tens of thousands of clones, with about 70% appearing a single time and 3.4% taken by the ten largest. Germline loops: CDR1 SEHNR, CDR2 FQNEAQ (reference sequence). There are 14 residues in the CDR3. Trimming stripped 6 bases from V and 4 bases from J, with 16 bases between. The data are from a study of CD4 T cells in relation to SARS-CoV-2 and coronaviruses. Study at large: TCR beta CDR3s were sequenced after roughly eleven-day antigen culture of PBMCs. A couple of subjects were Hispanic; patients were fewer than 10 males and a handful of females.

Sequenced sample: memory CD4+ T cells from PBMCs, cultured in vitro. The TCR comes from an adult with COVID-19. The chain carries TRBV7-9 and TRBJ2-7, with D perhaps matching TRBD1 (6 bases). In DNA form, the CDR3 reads TGTGCCAGCAGAAAGGGGGAAGGCATGTACGAGCAGTACTTC. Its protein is CASRKGEGMYEQYF.